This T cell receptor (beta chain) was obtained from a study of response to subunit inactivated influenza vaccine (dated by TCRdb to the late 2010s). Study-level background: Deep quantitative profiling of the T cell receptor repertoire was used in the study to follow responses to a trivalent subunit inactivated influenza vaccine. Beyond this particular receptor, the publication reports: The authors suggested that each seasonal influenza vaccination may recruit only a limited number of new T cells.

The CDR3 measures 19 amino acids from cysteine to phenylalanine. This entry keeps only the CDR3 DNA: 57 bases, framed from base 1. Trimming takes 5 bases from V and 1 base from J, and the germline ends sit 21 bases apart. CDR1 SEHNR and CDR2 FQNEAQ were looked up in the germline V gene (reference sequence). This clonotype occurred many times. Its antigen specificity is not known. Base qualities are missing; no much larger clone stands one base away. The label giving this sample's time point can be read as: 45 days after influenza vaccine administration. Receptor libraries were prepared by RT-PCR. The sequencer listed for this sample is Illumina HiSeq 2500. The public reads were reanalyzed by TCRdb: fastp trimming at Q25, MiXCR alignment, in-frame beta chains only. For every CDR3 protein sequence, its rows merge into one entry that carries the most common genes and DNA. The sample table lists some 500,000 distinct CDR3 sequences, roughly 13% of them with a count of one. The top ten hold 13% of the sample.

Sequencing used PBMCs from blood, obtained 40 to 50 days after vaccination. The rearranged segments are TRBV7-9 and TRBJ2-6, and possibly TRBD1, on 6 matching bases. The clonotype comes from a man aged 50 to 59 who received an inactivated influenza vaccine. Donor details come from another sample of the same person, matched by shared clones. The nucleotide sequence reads TGTGCCAGCAGCGAAATAACAGGGCCCGTTCGGTCTGGGGCCAACGTCCTGACTTTC. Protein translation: CASSEITGPVRSGANVLTF.